This is a list of T cell receptor beta chains from one sample in a study of post-analysis software for immune sequencing data. TCRdb re-analysed the PCR reads in MiXCR, keeping a single row per CDR3 protein. The sample yields hundreds of thousands of distinct CDR3 sequences, 25% to 30% seen once. Sequenced material: blood. These receptors were collected from a girl aged 10-17 years with multiple sclerosis. Each CDR3 is given with its conserved first and last residue. D genes are given only for firm matches. Rows may omit the clone size; those that give it use once, few, many or a size class.

d_gene	abundance	v_gene	j_gene	CDR3nt	CDR3aa
-	few	TRBV3-1	TRBJ2-7	TGTGCCAGCAGCCAAGATGTGGTAGCAGGGTACGAGCAGTACTTC	CASSQDVVAGYEQYF
TRBD2	-	TRBV5-1	TRBJ2-1	TGCGCCAGCAGCGTGGGACTAGCGGGAGGGCCCGACAATGAGCAGTTCTTC	CASSVGLAGGPDNEQFF
-	few	TRBV6-5	TRBJ1-2	TGTGCCAGCAGTCAGGGGAGTACGAATGGCTACACCTTC	CASSQGSTNGYTF
-	-	TRBV24-1	TRBJ2-6	TGTGCCACCACTTGTTTATCCGAGAGGGGGGGAGACTCTGGGGCCAACGTCCTGACTTTC	CATTCLSERGGDSGANVLTF
-	-	TRBV18	TRBJ2-7	TGTGCCAGCTCACCACCCCAGGGGCAAGCCTACAATGAGCAGTACTTC	CASSPPQGQAYNEQYF
-	few	TRBV20-1	TRBJ2-4	TGCAGTGCTAGAGCCCCAGGGGAGTACATTCAGTACTTC	CSARAPGEYIQYF
-	-	TRBV15	TRBJ1-2	TGTGCCACCAGCAGAGATTTGGCAGCCTATGGCTACACCTTC	CATSRDLAAYGYTF
TRBD1	-	TRBV5-1	TRBJ2-2	TGCGCCAGCAGCCTGGACAGGGCGGCCACCGGGGAGCTGTTTTTT	CASSLDRAATGELFF
-	-	TRBV7-9	TRBJ1-5	TGTGCCAACCGGGGGGGTAGCAATCAGCCCCAGCATTTT	CANRGGSNQPQHF
TRBD2	-	TRBV25-1	TRBJ2-7	TGTGCCAGCAGTGAATGGCGGGAGACCCACGAGCAGTACTTC	CASSEWRETHEQYF
-	-	TRBV5-6	TRBJ1-1	TGTGCCAGCAGCCCGACCGGATTCACTGAAGCTTTCTTT	CASSPTGFTEAFF
-	few	TRBV5-1	TRBJ1-1	TGCGCCAGCAGCTTGCCGGGACGGACGAACACTGAAGCTTTCTTT	CASSLPGRTNTEAFF
TRBD1	few	TRBV2	TRBJ1-5	TGTGCCAGCATCGCGGACAGGGCGGTTAATCAGCCCCAGCATTTT	CASIADRAVNQPQHF
-	-	TRBV7-2	TRBJ2-3	TGTGCCAGCAGCTTAGTAGTCCCTACCCCCGGCACAGATACGCAGTATTTT	CASSLVVPTPGTDTQYF
TRBD1	-	TRBV2	TRBJ2-2	TGTGCCAGCCGGCACGCGACAGGGGCCACCGGGGAGCTGTTTTTT	CASRHATGATGELFF
TRBD1	-	TRBV20-1	TRBJ1-2	TGCAGTGCTAGACTCCCAGGGGGGACGGGCTACACCTTC	CSARLPGGTGYTF
-	few	TRBV6-1	TRBJ2-5	TGTGCCACCAGAGTTGAGGGGTTAAAGGAGACCCAGTACTTC	CATRVEGLKETQYF
-	-	TRBV7-9	TRBJ2-5	TGTGCCAGCAGCTTAACGGACGTGGAGACCCAGTACTTC	CASSLTDVETQYF
TRBD2	few	TRBV29-1	TRBJ2-3	TGCAGCGTGGAACTAGCGGGGGGGTCCGGAGATACGCAGTATTTT	CSVELAGGSGDTQYF
-	-	TRBV12-3/TRBV12-4	TRBJ1-2	TGTGCCAGCAGTTTGGAGGTTCGCGGCTACACCTTC	CASSLEVRGYTF
-	few	TRBV20-1	TRBJ1-4	TGCAGTGCTAGAACAACTAATGAAAAACTGTTTTTT	CSARTTNEKLFF
TRBD1	-	TRBV6-2/TRBV6-3	TRBJ1-1	TGTGCCAGCAGAACGACAGGGTGGAACACTGAAGCTTTCTTT	CASRTTGWNTEAFF
-	many	TRBV20-1	TRBJ2-7	TGCAGTGCTAGAGGGCTTGTCCAAGGAGGTGGCGAGCAGTACTTC	CSARGLVQGGGEQYF
TRBD1	few	TRBV18	TRBJ2-7	TGTGCCAGCTCACCGAAGACAGGGGTCGAGCAGTACTTC	CASSPKTGVEQYF
-	few	TRBV7-9	TRBJ1-1	TGTGCCAGCAGTCACATTCGAGGGGAAGCTTTCTTT	CASSHIRGEAFF
-	-	TRBV6-1	TRBJ2-7	TGTGCCAGCAGTGACAGGGTTGGTGGCGAGCAGTACTTC	CASSDRVGGEQYF
-	few	TRBV20-1	TRBJ2-6	TGCAGTGCCCCCTCCGGGGCTGGGGCCAACGTCCTGACTTTC	CSAPSGAGANVLTF
TRBD2	few	TRBV11-2	TRBJ2-7	TGTGCCAGCAGCCGCCGACTAGCGGAGGTCTACGAGCAGTACTTC	CASSRRLAEVYEQYF
TRBD1	few	TRBV5-1	TRBJ2-1	TGCGCCAGCAGCGCCGGGGGGACAGGGGCGTACAATGAGCAGTTCTTC	CASSAGGTGAYNEQFF
TRBD1	-	TRBV7-2	TRBJ2-7	TGTGCCAGCAGCTTAGAATACTCGGACAGGAAGTCCTACGAGCAGTACTTC	CASSLEYSDRKSYEQYF